This TCR beta chain is drawn from a study of CD8 T cells in ankylosing spondylitis. Study findings and constraints: A motif in TCR beta, a set of about eight highly homologous variants, appeared characteristic of ankylosing spondylitis blood.

To note about this clonotype: The antigen remains unidentified.

Losses at the gene ends were 8 bases for V and 3 bases for J; bases not matched to a gene: 9. The CDR3 has 15 residues. TCRdb re-called the 5' RACE reads with MiXCR, one entry per CDR3 protein. The sample records 470,000 or so distinct CDR3 sequences, about 25% being singletons. V gene TRBV12-3 or TRBV12-4 combines with J gene TRBJ2-3; TRBD1 matches at 9 bases. This sequence was found in a male donor with ankylosing spondylitis. The sequenced sample was blood, either unsorted or a sorted T cell fraction (not recorded which). This chain's CDR3 is CASASNRGLTDTQYF. In DNA, the CDR3 is TGTGCCAGCGCCTCGAACAGGGGGCTAACAGATACGCAGTATTTT.